Each of the 9 T cell receptor beta chains below was sequenced from the same sample in a study of tumor-infiltrating lymphocytes in primary liver carcinoma. From unsorted bulk tissue weighing about 20-33 mg, DNA and RNA were co-extracted. Starting from 500 ng of total RNA, TCR beta cDNA was produced with a primer in the constant region. Each TCR beta library was derived from three nested multiplex PCR rounds that employed slightly modified ARM-PCR. Researchers ran the first two PCR rounds for roughly 10 cycles each with TRBV1-TRBV30 forward primers and a C-beta reverse primer. TCRdb ran MiXCR on the multiplex PCR reads and lists one entry per CDR3 protein. The sample gives around 26,000 distinct CDR3 sequences, around 84% of which show up once; about 47% is in the top ten. Sequencing was carried out using liver tumor tissue from sampling region 3. Subset: tumor region T3, left-lateral pole. These TCRs come from a middle-aged man with primary liver carcinoma and hepatitis B virus infection.

The chain joins TRBV11-2 to TRBJ2-3, with D possibly matching TRBD2 (8 bases). CDR3 length equals 16 residues. V was pared by 2 bases and J by 14 bases, with 26 bases between. Looked up from germline, CDR1 is SGHAT and CDR2 is FQNNGV. The DNA for the CDR3 is TGTGCCAGCAGCTTAAAACAGGGGACTAGGACAGATGCGCTGTATTTT. It yields the protein CASSLKQGTRTDALYF.

On this clonotype: Compared with germline, one end of the junction differs, possibly owing to a read error. V and J are TRBV11-2 and TRBJ2-6, with D possibly being TRBD1 or TRBD2 (5 bases each). CDR1 and CDR2 (germline): SGHAT, FQNNGV. The CDR3 length is 16 residues. CDR3 in DNA: TGTGCCAGCAGCTTTGATTTCGGGGCTGGGGCCAACGACCTGACTTTC. Translating it yields CASSFDFGAGANDLTF. The complete variable domain, with remaining parts taken from reference TRBV11-2 and TRBJ2-6, reads EAGVAQSPRYKIIEKRQSVAFWCNPISGHATLYWYQQILGQGPKLLIQFQNNGVVDDSQLPKDRFSAERLKGVDSTLKIQPAKLEDSAVYLCASSFDFGAGANDLTFGAGSRLTVL.

V is TRBV7-9 and J is TRBJ2-6, with D tentatively TRBD2 (5 bases). V was clipped by 6 bases and J by 4 bases, with 13 bases between them. The CDR3 consists of 15 residues. Germline assignment: CDR1 SEHNR and CDR2 FQNEAQ (reference sequence). CDR3 bases: TGTGCCAGCAGTCCCGGGGTCGGCGGGGCCAACGTCCTGACTTTC. This sequence encodes CASSPGVGGANVLTF.

With regard to this clonotype: The germline gene is not matched at one end of the junction; a read error may be the cause. The chain is built from TRBV10-3 and TRBJ2-7; TRBD2 matches 7 bases. This CDR3 contains 19 residues. CDR1 is ENHRY, CDR2 SYGVKD, per germline. Here the CDR3 reads CVITKRSRLVGGFSYEQYF. The CDR3 bases are TGTGTCATCACCAAACGATCGAGACTAGTGGGAGGGTTCTCCTACGAGCAGTACTTC.

Regarding this clonotype: At one end the junction does not follow the germline gene, possibly because of a read error. V gene TRBV6-5 combines with J gene TRBJ2-1; D perhaps matches TRBD2 (5 bases). Germline V lookup: CDR1 MNHEY, CDR2 SVGAGI. CDR3 length: 15 amino acids. DNA for the CDR3: TGTGCCAGCAGTTACGGAGGCAACTTTAACAATGAGCTGTTCTTC. Amino acid sequence: CASSYGGNFNNELFF.

As to this clonotype: A much larger clone is a single base away; this may be a read error. The chain employs TRBV9 and TRBJ1-1; D uncertain. The germline V gene has CDR1 SGDLS and CDR2 YYNGEE. Trimming took off 4 bases at V and 7 bases at J, with 17 bases between the two ends. This CDR3 is built from 14 residues. The CDR3 loop is CASSQDPGWGEAFF. In DNA form, the CDR3 reads TGTGCCAGCAGCCAAGATCCCGGGTGGGGTGAAGCTTTCTTT.

V and J are TRBV11-2 and TRBJ2-2; a possible D gene is TRBD1 (5 bases). The germline gives CDR1 SGHAT, CDR2 FQNNGV. V lost 1 base, J lost 13 bases, and 10 bases lay in between. The CDR3 is 12 amino acids. The CDR3 DNA sequence: TGTGCCAGCAGCTTAGCAGGGCCCGGGCTGTTTTTT. Its protein is CASSLAGPGLFF. Complete variable domain (other parts from reference TRBV11-2 and TRBJ2-2): EAGVAQSPRYKIIEKRQSVAFWCNPISGHATLYWYQQILGQGPKLLIQFQNNGVVDDSQLPKDRFSAERLKGVDSTLKIQPAKLEDSAVYLCASSLAGPGLFFGEGSRLTVL.

To note about this clonotype: One end of the junction is discordant with germline, which a read error may explain. The genes are TRBV18 and TRBJ2-7; D is undetermined. This CDR3 comprises 14 residues. CDR1 is KGHSH and CDR2 is LQKENI in the germline V gene. This chain's CDR3 is CSSPPPHLSYEQYF. The CDR3 DNA reads TGTTCCAGCCCACCACCGCACCTCTCCTACGAGCAGTACTTC.

Remarks on this clonotype: One end of the junction fails to match germline, which may point to a read error. The CDR3 loop is CASSSDSYGQYF. DNA of the CDR3: TGTGCCAGCAGCTCCGACAGCTACGGGCAGTACTTC. V usage is TRBV11-1 and J usage is TRBJ2-7; D is possibly TRBD1 (5 bases). This CDR3 has 12 amino acids. Germline CDR1 SGHAT, CDR2 FQDESV (reference sequence).